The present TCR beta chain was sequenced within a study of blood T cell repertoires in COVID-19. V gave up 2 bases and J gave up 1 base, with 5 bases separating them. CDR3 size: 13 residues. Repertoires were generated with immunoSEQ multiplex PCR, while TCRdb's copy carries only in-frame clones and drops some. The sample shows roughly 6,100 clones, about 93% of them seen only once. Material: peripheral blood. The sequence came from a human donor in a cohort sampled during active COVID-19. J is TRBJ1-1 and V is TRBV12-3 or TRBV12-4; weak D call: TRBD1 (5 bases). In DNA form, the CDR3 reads TGTGCCAGCAGTTTAAGGGGGAACACTGAAGCTTTCTTT. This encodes CASSLRGNTEAFF.